This T cell receptor beta chain stems from a study of OX40 agonist ivuxolimab in advanced cancers. The table came from immunoSEQ multiplex PCR; TCRdb's copy has only in-frame clones and leaves some out. The sample lists about 79,000 clones, around 94% occurring once. As to this clone: What it binds is unknown.

Study observations and caveats: It was not determined which antigens were specifically recognized by the peripheral T cells that had undergone clonal expansion.

V gave up 3 bases and J gave up 9 bases; unmatched junction bases: 8. Germline CDR1 SGDLS, CDR2 YYNGEE. The CDR3 extends over 16 amino acids. The J gene is TRBJ2-1, the V gene TRBV9, with 14 bases identical to TRBD2. This clonotype originated in an adult with an advanced solid tumor such as melanoma, head and neck, liver or kidney cancer. Sequenced here: CD4+ or CD8+ T cells sorted from blood, sampled in a trial of the OX40 agonist ivuxolimab. CDR3 sequence: CASSASGTSGGREQFF. As DNA, the CDR3 is TGTGCCAGCAGCGCGTCCGGGACTAGCGGGGGACGTGAGCAGTTCTTC.